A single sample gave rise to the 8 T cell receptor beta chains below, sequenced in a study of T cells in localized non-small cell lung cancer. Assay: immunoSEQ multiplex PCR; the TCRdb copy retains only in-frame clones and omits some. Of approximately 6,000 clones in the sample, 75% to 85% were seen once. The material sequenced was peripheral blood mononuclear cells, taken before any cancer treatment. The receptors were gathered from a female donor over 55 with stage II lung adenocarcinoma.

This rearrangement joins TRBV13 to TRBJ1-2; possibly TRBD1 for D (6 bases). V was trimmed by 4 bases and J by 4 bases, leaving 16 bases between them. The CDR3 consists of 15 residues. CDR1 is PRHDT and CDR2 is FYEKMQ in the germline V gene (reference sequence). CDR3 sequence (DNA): TGTGCCAGCAGCTACTACCCCCAACAGGGCTATGGCTACACCTTC. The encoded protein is CASSYYPQQGYGYTF.

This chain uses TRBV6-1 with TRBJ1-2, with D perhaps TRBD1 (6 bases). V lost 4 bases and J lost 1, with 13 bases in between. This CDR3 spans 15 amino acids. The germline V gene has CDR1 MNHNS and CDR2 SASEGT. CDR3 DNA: TGTGCCAGCAGTGCGGGGGGCGGTCATAACTATGGCTACACCTTC. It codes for CASSAGGGHNYGYTF.

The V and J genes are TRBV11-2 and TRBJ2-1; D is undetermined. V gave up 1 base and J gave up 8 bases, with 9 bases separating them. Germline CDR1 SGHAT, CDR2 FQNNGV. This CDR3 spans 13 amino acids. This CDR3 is CASSLGAWYEQFF. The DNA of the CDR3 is TGTGCCAGCAGCTTAGGGGCGTGGTATGAGCAGTTCTTC.

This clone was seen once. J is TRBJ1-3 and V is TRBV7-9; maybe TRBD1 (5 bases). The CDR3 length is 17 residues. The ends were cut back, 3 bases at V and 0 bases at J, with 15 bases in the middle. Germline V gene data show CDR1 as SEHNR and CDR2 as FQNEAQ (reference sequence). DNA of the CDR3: TGTGCCAGCAGCTTGGCCCCCCGGGGGGGCTCTGGAAACACCATATATTTT. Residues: CASSLAPRGGSGNTIYF.

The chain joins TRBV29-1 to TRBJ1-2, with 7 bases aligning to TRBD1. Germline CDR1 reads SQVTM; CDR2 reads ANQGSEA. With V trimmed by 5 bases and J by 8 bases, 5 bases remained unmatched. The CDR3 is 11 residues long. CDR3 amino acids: CSVRQGGGYTF. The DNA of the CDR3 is TGCAGCGTTCGACAGGGCGGCGGCTACACCTTC.

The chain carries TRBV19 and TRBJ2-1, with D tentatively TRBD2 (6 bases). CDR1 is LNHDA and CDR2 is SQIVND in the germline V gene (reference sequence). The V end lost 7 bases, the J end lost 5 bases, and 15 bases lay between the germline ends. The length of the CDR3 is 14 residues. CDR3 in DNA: TGTGCCAGTACACCCTTAACGGGGGACAATGAGCAGTTCTTC. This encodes CASTPLTGDNEQFF.

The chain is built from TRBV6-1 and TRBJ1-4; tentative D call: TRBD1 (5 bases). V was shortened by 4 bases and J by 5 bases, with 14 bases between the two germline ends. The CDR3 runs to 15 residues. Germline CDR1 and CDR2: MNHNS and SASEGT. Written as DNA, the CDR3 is TGTGCCAGCAGTGTAGGCGTGGGGGGAAATGAAAAACTGTTTTTT. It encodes CASSVGVGGNEKLFF.

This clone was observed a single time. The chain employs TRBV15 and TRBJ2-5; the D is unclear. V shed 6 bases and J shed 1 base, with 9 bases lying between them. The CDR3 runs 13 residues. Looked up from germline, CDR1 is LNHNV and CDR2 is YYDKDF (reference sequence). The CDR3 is CATSEYLQETQYF. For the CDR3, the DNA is TGTGCCACCAGTGAGTACCTCCAAGAGACCCAGTACTTC.